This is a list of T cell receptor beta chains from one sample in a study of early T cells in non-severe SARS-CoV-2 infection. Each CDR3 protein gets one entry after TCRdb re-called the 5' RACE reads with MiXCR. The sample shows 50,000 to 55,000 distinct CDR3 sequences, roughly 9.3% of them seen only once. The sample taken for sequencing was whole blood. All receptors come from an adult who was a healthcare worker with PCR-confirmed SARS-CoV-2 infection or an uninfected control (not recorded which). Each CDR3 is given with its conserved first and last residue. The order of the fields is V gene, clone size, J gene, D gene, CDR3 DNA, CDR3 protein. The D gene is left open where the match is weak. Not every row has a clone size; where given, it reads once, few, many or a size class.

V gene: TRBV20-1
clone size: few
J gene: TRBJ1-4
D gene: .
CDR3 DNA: TGCAGTGCTAGACGTCGGGGGTTGGAAAAACTGTTTTTT
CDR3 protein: CSARRRGLEKLFF

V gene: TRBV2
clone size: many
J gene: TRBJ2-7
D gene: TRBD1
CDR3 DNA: TGTGCCAGCAGCGGGGACAGCTACTACGAGCAGTACTTC
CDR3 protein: CASSGDSYYEQYF

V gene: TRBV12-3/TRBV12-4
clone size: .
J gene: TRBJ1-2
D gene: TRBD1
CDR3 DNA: TGTGCCAGCAGGGGACAGGGGGCTAACTATGGCTACACCTTC
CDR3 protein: CASRGQGANYGYTF

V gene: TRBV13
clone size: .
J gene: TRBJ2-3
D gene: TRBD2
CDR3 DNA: TGTGCCAGCAGCTTATGGGAACTAGCGGACACAGATACGCAGTATTTT
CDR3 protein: CASSLWELADTDTQYF

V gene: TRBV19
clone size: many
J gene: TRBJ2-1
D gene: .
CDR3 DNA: TGTGCCAGTAGTATCTTTAACAGCTACAATGAGCAGTTCTTC
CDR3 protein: CASSIFNSYNEQFF

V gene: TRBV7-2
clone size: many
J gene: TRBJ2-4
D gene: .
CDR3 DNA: TGTGCCAGCAGCTTAGGAACAGGGTGGGGAAACATTCAGTACTTC
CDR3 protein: CASSLGTGWGNIQYF

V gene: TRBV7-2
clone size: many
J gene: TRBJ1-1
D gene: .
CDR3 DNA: TGTGCCAGCAGCTTAGAAAGGCAGGGGTTGGTGAGGGCTTTCTTT
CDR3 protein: CASSLERQGLVRAFF

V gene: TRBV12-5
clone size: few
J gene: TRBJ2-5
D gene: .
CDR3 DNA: TGTGCTAGTGGTTTGGTACGGGCAGAGGACTTC
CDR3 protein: CASGLVRAEDF

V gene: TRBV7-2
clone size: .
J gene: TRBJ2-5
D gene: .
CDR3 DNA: TGTGCCAGCAGCTCGGGACCCCAAGAGACCCAGTACTTC
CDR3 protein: CASSSGPQETQYF

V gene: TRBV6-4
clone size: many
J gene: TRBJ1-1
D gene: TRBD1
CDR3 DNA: TGTGCCAGCAGTGCCGGGACAGGGATGGGGCATGGCACTGAAGCTTTCTTT
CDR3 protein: CASSAGTGMGHGTEAFF

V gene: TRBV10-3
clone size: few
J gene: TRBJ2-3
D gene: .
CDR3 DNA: TGTGCCATCGCAGGGCCTAGCACAGATACGCAGTATTTT
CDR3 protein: CAIAGPSTDTQYF

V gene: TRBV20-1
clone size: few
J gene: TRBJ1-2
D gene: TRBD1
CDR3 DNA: TGCAGTGCTAGAGGAGACAGGGGGCGGTCTTCAGGGGGCTACACCTTC
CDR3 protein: CSARGDRGRSSGGYTF

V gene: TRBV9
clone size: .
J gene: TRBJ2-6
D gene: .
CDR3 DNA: TGTGCCAGCAGCCCCACGTTGCCCGGGGCCAACGTCCTGACTTTC
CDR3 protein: CASSPTLPGANVLTF

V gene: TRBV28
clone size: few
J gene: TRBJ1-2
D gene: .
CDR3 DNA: TGTGCCAGCAGTTTACAGGGAGTTGCAGGGCCCAGGGGCTATGGCTACACCTTC
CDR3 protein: CASSLQGVAGPRGYGYTF

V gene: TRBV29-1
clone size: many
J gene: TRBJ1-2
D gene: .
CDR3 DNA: TGCAGCGTTGAAGGAGGGAGCTCTTATGGCTACACCTTC
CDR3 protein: CSVEGGSSYGYTF

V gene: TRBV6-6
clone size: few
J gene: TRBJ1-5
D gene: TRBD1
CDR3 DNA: TGTGCCAGCAGTCGGGGACAGGGGCTAATGAGCAATCAGCCCCAGCATTTT
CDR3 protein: CASSRGQGLMSNQPQHF

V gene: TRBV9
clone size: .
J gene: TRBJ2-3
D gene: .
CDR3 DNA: TGTGCCAGCAGCGTAGTCAGCGGAACCACAGATACGCAGTATTTT
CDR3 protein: CASSVVSGTTDTQYF

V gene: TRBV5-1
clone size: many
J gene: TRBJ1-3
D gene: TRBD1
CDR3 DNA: TGCGCCAGCAGCTCAACACCGGGACAGGGGAGCTCTGGAAACACCATATATTTT
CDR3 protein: CASSSTPGQGSSGNTIYF

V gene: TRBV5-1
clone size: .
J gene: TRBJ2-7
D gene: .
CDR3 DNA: TGCGCCAGCAGCTTGGGCGGCAACGCTCGGCTTGGCGAGCAGTACTTC
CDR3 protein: CASSLGGNARLGEQYF

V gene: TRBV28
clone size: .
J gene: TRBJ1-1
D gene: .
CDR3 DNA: TGTGCCAGCAGTCCCCCCTCAGCCGGGAGTTTTAGAGCTTTCTTT
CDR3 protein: CASSPPSAGSFRAFF

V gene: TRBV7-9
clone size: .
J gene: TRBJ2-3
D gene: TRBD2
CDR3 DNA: TGTGCCAGCAGCTTTGCGGGAGGGTCTGATACGCAGTATTTT
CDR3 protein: CASSFAGGSDTQYF

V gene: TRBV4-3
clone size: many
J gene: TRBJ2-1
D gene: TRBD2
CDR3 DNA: TGCGCCAGCAGCCCCCGGCTAGCGGGAGGAGGAGGTTCCTACAATGAGCAGTTCTTC
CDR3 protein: CASSPRLAGGGGSYNEQFF

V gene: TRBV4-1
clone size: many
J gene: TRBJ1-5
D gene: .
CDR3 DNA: TGCGCCAGCAGCCAAGATCTAATGGGTAGCAATCAGCCCCAGCATTTT
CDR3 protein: CASSQDLMGSNQPQHF

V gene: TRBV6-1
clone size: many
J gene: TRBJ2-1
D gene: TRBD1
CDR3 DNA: TGTGCCAGCAGTGAGGACAGGTGGCGGGAGCAGTTCTTC
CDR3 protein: CASSEDRWREQFF

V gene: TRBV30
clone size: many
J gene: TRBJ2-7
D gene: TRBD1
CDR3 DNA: TGTGCCTGGAGTGTACTGGCAGGGGGCAAGGGGGAGCAGTACTTC
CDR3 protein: CAWSVLAGGKGEQYF

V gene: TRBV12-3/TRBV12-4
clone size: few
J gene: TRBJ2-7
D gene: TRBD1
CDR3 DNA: TGTGCCAGCAGTTTACGGACAGGGCCCACCTACGAGCAGTACTTC
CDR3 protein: CASSLRTGPTYEQYF

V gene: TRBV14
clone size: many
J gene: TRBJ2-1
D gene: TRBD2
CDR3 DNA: TGTGCCAGCAGCCCTAGGGCTAGCGGGACTCACTACAATGAGCAGTTCTTC
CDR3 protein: CASSPRASGTHYNEQFF

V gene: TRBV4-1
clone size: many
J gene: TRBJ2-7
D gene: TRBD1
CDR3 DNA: TGCGCCAGCAATAGGGACAGCAGCTCCTACGAGCAGTACTTC
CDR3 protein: CASNRDSSSYEQYF

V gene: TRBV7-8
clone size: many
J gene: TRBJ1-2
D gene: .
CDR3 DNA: TGTGCCAGCAGCTCGGCCGCGGTTGGAAACTATGGCTACACCTTC
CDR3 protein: CASSSAAVGNYGYTF

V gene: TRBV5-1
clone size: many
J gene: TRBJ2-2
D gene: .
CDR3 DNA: TGCGCCAGCAGCTTGGCCGGACAAGGCACCGGGGAGCTGTTTTTT
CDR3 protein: CASSLAGQGTGELFF

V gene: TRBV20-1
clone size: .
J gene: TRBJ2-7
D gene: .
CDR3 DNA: TGCAGTGCTACCCGAGTAGGCCTTCGCGAGCAGTACTTC
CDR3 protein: CSATRVGLREQYF

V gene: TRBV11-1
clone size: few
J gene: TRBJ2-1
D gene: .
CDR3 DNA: TGTGCCAGCAGCTTGGGGGGATTTTACAATGAGCAGTTCTTC
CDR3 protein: CASSLGGFYNEQFF

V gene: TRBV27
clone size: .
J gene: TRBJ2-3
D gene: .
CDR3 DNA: TGTGCCAGCAGACGAAGGACGGGAAACACAGATACGCAGTATTTT
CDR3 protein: CASRRRTGNTDTQYF

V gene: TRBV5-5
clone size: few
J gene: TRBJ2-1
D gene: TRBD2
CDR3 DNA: TGTGCCAGCAGCTCGGTAGCGGGAGGGTCCAATGAGCAGTTCTTC
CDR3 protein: CASSSVAGGSNEQFF

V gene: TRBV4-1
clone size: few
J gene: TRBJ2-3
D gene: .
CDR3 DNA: TGCGCCAGCAGCCAAGTTATGTCAAAACTAACAGATACGCAGTATTTT
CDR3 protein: CASSQVMSKLTDTQYF

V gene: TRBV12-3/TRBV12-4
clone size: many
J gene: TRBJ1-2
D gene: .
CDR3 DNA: TGTGCCAGCAGTCCGATGACAGCTAACTATGGCTACACCTTC
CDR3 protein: CASSPMTANYGYTF

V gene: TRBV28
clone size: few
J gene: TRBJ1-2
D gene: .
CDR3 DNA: TGTGCCAGCAGTTTATTGTCCCTCCCCTCACCGGGGGGCTACACCTTC
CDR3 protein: CASSLLSLPSPGGYTF

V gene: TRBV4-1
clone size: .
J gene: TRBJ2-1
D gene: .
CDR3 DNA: TGCGCCAGCAGCCAAGTGAAAACAGGGGACTTGGACTACAATGAGCAGTTCTTC
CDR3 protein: CASSQVKTGDLDYNEQFF

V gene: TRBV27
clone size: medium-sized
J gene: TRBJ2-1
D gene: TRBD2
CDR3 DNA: TGTGCCAGCAGTCCCGGACTAGCGGGAGTCTCCACACACAATGAGCAGTTCTTC
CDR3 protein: CASSPGLAGVSTHNEQFF

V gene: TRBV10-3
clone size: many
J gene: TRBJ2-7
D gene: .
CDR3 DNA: TGTGCCATCAGTGAGGGACAGAGCCACTACGAGCAGTACTTC
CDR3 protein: CAISEGQSHYEQYF

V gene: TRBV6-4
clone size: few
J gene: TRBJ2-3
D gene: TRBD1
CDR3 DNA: TGTGCCAGCAGCTACCGGGACAGGGGGCTTGCGGGTAGCACAGATACGCAGTATTTT
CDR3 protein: CASSYRDRGLAGSTDTQYF

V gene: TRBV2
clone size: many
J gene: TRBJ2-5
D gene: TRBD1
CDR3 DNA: TGTGCCAGCAGTGAAGTCGACAGGGCCGAGACCCAGTACTTC
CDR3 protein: CASSEVDRAETQYF

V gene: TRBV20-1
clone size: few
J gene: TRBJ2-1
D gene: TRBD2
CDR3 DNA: TGCAGTGCTAGAGTAGCGGGAAGGTCCTACAATGAGCAGTTCTTC
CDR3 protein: CSARVAGRSYNEQFF

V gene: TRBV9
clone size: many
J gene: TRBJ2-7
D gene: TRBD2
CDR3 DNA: TGTGCCAGCAGCGTAGCGGGGAGCGGGGCGGGGATCCACGAGCAGTACTTC
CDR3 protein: CASSVAGSGAGIHEQYF

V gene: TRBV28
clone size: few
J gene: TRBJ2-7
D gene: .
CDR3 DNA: TGTGCCAGCAGTTTCATCCGTGAGGCCTACGAGCAGTACTTC
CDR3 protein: CASSFIREAYEQYF

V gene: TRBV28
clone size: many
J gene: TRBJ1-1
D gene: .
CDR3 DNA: TGTGCCAGCAGTCTCCTTGGCGGGGTGTTTGAGCGGGAAGCTTTCTTT
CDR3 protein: CASSLLGGVFEREAFF

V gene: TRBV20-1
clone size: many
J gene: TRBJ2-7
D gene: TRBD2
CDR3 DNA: TGCAGTGCTGGACAAGGACTAGACAACGAGCAGTACTTC
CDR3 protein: CSAGQGLDNEQYF

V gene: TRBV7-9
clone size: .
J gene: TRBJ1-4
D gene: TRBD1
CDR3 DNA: TGTGCCAGCACCGACGACAGGGGGCATGGGGAAAAACTGTTTTTT
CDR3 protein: CASTDDRGHGEKLFF

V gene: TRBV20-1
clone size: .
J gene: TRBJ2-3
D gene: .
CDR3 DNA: TGCAGTGCGCTCCGTATGGATACGCAGTATTTT
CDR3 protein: CSALRMDTQYF

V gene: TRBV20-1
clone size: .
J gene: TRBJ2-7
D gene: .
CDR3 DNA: TGCAGTGCTAGAATCACAAGCTCCTACGAGCAGTACTTC
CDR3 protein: CSARITSSYEQYF